This paragraph covers one TCR beta chain sequence. The CDR3 runs 16 residues. The V gene's germline CDR1 is SGHTA and CDR2 FQGTGA. The V and J ends lost 5 bases and 4 bases, in that order; junction bases with no gene match: 7. This record belongs to a study of T cells in tuberculosis. About the research overall: A South African cohort included IGRA-negative adolescents, latently infected IGRA-positive adolescents and adults with active tuberculosis.

The repertoire was sequenced with immunoSEQ multiplex PCR; TCRdb's copy has only in-frame clones and lacks some. The repertoire holds tens of thousands of clones, approximately 94% seen once, with more than 6.5% in the top ten. The sequencing input was PBMCs. The rearrangement links TRBV7-3 to TRBJ2-5, with 13 bases fitting TRBD2. This clonotype was obtained from a donor between 10 and 29 years old with latent tuberculosis or without tuberculosis infection. CDR3 region: CASSPGLAGAGETQYF. The CDR3 DNA follows: TGTGCCAGCAGCCCTGGACTAGCGGGAGCGGGAGAGACCCAGTACTTC. The entire variable domain, with the rest obtained from reference TRBV7-3 and TRBJ2-5, is as follows: GAGVSQTPSNKVTEKGKYVELRCDPISGHTALYWYRQSLGQGPEFLIYFQGTGAADDSGLPNDRFFAVRPEGSVSTLKIQRTERGDSAVYLCASSPGLAGAGETQYFGPGTRLLVL.